This passage covers 11 T cell receptor beta chains from one sample sequenced in a study of blood T cell repertoires in COVID-19. The data were produced by immunoSEQ multiplex PCR, yet TCRdb's version contains in-frame clones alone and is incomplete. The sample has fewer than 350,000 clones, around 90% seen once; the top ten hold 2.3%. The sample was PBMCs or T cells enriched from blood (not recorded which). The receptors originated from a middle-aged woman with acute COVID-19.

The chain recombines TRBV9 with TRBJ1-4; 7 bases fit TRBD1. Germline values: CDR1 SGDLS, CDR2 YYNGEE. The J segment lost 5 bases and the V segment lost 4 bases, leaving 8 bases of the junction unmatched. The CDR3 has 15 residues. The CDR3 loop is CASSPLDRSNEKLFF. CDR3 coding DNA: TGTGCCAGCAGCCCTTTGGACAGGTCCAATGAAAAACTGTTTTTT.

This clone was found a few times. The chain recombines TRBV19 with TRBJ2-7, with a tentative D call TRBD1 (6 bases). CDR1 and CDR2 (germline): LNHDA, SQIVND (reference sequence). Trimming removed 5 bases from V and 7 bases from J, with 15 bases in between. The CDR3 totals 13 residues. CDR3 loop: CASSVTGSREQYF. The CDR3 DNA sequence: TGTGCCAGTAGTGTCACAGGGTCTCGAGAGCAGTACTTC.

The chain uses TRBV18 and TRBJ2-6; 7 nucleotides match TRBD2. The V segment lost 3 bases and the J segment 0 bases; nucleotides outside the gene matches: 5. The V gene's germline CDR1 is KGHSH and CDR2 LQKENI. The length of the CDR3 is 17 residues. CDR3 DNA sequence: TGTGCCAGCTCACCTCTTGGCGGGAGCTCTGGGGCCAACGTCCTGACTTTC. Encoded protein: CASSPLGGSSGANVLTF.

CDR3 coding DNA: TGCGCCAGCAGAAATGGACAGGACAGCTCCTACAATGAGCAGTTCTTC. It is translated as CASRNGQDSSYNEQFF. The chain combines TRBV5-1 with TRBJ2-1; TRBD1 agrees at 7 bases. The V and J ends lost 5 bases and 0 bases, in that order; junction bases with no gene match: 8. The germline V gene has CDR1 SGHRS and CDR2 YFSETQ. The CDR3 consists of 16 residues.

The chain employs TRBV30 and TRBJ1-3; 8 nucleotides align to TRBD1. J gave up 4 bases and V 6 bases, and 11 bases lay outside the gene matches. The CDR3 runs to 15 residues. Germline CDR1 and CDR2: GTSNPN and SVGIG (reference sequence). The CDR3 is CACLTEQGVGNTIYF. DNA of the CDR3: TGTGCCTGCCTGACGGAACAGGGGGTCGGAAACACCATATATTTT.

The rearrangement links TRBV2 to TRBJ1-4; D ambiguous. The length of the CDR3 is 14 residues. The ends were cut back, 6 bases at V and 0 bases at J, with 8 bases in the middle. The V gene's germline CDR1 is SNHLY and CDR2 FYNNEI. CDR3 residues: CASRPRATNEKLFF. CDR3 coding DNA: TGTGCCAGCAGACCAAGAGCAACTAATGAAAAACTGTTTTTT. The full variable domain, rest sourced from reference TRBV2 and TRBJ1-4, is EPEVTQTPSHQVTQMGQEVILRCVPISNHLYFYWYRQILGQKVEFLVSFYNNEISEKSEIFDDQFSVERPDGSNFTLKIRSTKLEDSAMYFCASRPRATNEKLFFGSGTQLSVL.

In the case of this clone: Different DNA sequences within this sample yield the same CDR3. The chain recombines TRBV11-3 with TRBJ2-1; no clear D. The CDR3 is 11 residues long. CDR1 and CDR2 from the germline V gene are SGHNT and YENEEA. Trimming shortened V by 5 bases and J by 9 bases, and 8 bases separated the two germline ends. This chain's CDR3 is CASSLRGEQFF. For the CDR3, the DNA is TGTGCCAGCAGCCTGCGCGGTGAGCAGTTCTTC.

This clone showed up just once. J is TRBJ2-1 and V is TRBV30; 7 nucleotides align to TRBD2. This CDR3 is 16 amino acids long. J was trimmed by 4 bases and V by 2 bases; bases with no gene match: 11. Germline V lookup: CDR1 GTSNPN, CDR2 SVGIG (reference sequence). The CDR3 sequence is CAWSTSGAARYNEQFF. The CDR3 nucleotides are TGTGCCTGGAGTACAAGCGGGGCGGCGCGGTACAATGAGCAGTTCTTC. Combining the CDR3 with reference TRBV30 and TRBJ2-1 gives the whole variable domain SQTIHQWPATLVQPVGSPLSLECTVEGTSNPNLYWYRQAAGRGLQLLFYSVGIGQISSEVPQNLSASRPQDRQFILSSKKLLLSDSGFYLCAWSTSGAARYNEQFFGPGTRLTVL.

The V gene is TRBV5-1, the J gene TRBJ1-6, with TRBD1 identical over 7 bases. Per germline, CDR1 SGHRS and CDR2 YFSETQ. This CDR3 comprises 15 residues. Losses at the gene ends were 0 bases for V and 9 bases for J; bases not matched to a gene: 6. The CDR3 nucleotides are TGCGCCAGCAGCTTGGAGGGGGCGAAGGGTTCACCCCTCCACTTT. Translated, it gives CASSLEGAKGSPLHF.

This clone came up once. The chain combines TRBV5-1 with TRBJ2-2; the match to TRBD2 covers 7 bases. The CDR3 covers 14 residues. Germline CDR1 is SGHRS and CDR2 is YFSETQ. The V segment lost 5 bases and the J segment 4 bases; nucleotides outside the gene matches: 5. The CDR3 sequence: CASRGGASTGELFF. CDR3 DNA sequence: TGCGCCAGCAGGGGAGGGGCTAGCACCGGGGAGCTGTTTTTT.

This clone was seen just once. The V and J genes are TRBV2 and TRBJ2-5, with TRBD2 as a possible D gene (5 bases). The V and J ends lost 6 bases and 5 bases respectively, with 10 bases between them. Germline values: CDR1 SNHLY, CDR2 FYNNEI. There are 12 residues in the CDR3. The CDR3 DNA sequence: TGTGCCAGCAGCCTAGCCCGCGAGACCCAGTACTTC. Translating it yields CASSLARETQYF.